These 15 T cell receptor beta chains were sequenced from one sample in a study of OX40 agonist ivuxolimab in advanced cancers. Sequencing was performed with immunoSEQ multiplex PCR; in TCRdb, only in-frame clones are kept and a portion is missing. The sample shows roughly 75,000 clones, just over 85% of them seen only once. This specimen was CD4+ or CD8+ T cells sorted from blood, taken in a trial of the OX40 agonist ivuxolimab. These TCRs come from an adult with an advanced solid tumor such as melanoma, head and neck, liver or kidney cancer.

The rearrangement joins TRBV5-6 to TRBJ1-3; 7 positions match TRBD1. CDR1 SGHDT and CDR2 YYEEEE come from the germline V gene. This CDR3 is built from 14 residues. Trimming at V came to 4 bases and at J to 3 bases, leaving 4 bases not matched to a gene. In nucleotides, the CDR3 is TGTGCCAGCAGCCCCCAGGGGGGTGGAAACACCATATATTTT. Its protein product is CASSPQGGGNTIYF.

The V and J genes are TRBV5-1 and TRBJ1-3; no definite D call. The CDR3 is made up of 18 amino acids. Germline loops: CDR1 SGHRS, CDR2 YFSETQ. The V gene lost 0 bases and the J gene lost 4 bases, with 20 bases spanning the gap. In DNA, the CDR3 is TGCGCCAGCAGCTTGGGGATTTCGGCGGATTATCCCGGAAACACCATATATTTT. Its protein product is CASSLGISADYPGNTIYF. Full variable domain (outside the CDR3, taken from reference TRBV5-1 and TRBJ1-3): KAGVTQTPRYLIKTRGQQVTLSCSPISGHRSVSWYQQTPGQGLQFLFEYFSETQRNKGNFPGRFSGRQFSNSRSEMNVSTLELGDSALYLCASSLGISADYPGNTIYFGEGSWLTVV.

DNA of the CDR3: TGTGCCAGCTCACCACCCCTTACTAGCGGGTGGCGGACCCAGTACTTC. This codes for CASSPPLTSGWRTQYF. The gene calls are TRBV18 and TRBJ2-5, with 9 bases lining up with TRBD2. The V segment lost 0 bases and the J segment 7 bases; nucleotides outside the gene matches: 9. Germline values: CDR1 KGHSH, CDR2 LQKENI. The CDR3 loop spans 16 amino acids.

V gene TRBV5-4 combines with J gene TRBJ1-1; weak D call: TRBD1 (6 bases). In germline, CDR1 is SGHNT, CDR2 YYREEE (reference sequence). Trimming removed 4 bases from V and 7 bases from J, with 17 bases in between. The CDR3 covers 14 residues. CDR3 nucleotide sequence: TGTGCCAGCAGCCTGGCCGGGGGGCAAGGTGAAGCTTTCTTT. Protein sequence: CASSLAGGQGEAFF.

The rearrangement uses TRBV11-2 and TRBJ2-3; TRBD2 matches 8 bases. The J segment lost 1 base and the V segment lost 5 bases, leaving 8 bases of the junction unmatched. From germline, CDR1 is SGHAT and CDR2 FQNNGV. CDR3 size: 16 residues. The chain's CDR3 is CASSPRGGSGTDTQYF. The DNA of the CDR3 is TGTGCCAGCAGCCCACGGGGGGGAAGCGGCACAGATACGCAGTATTTT.

A single count supports this clone. The V and J genes are TRBV7-9 and TRBJ1-1; 9 bases are a match to TRBD1. The germline gives CDR1 SEHNR, CDR2 FQNEAQ (reference sequence). J gave up 2 bases and V 4 bases, and 14 bases lay outside the gene matches. CDR3 size: 18 residues. CDR3 sequence reads: CASSSRRPGQGPNTEAFF. The CDR3 DNA is TGTGCCAGCAGCTCACGCCGACCGGGACAGGGCCCCAACACTGAAGCTTTCTTT. Combining the CDR3 with reference TRBV7-9 and TRBJ1-1 gives the whole variable domain DTGVSQNPRHKITKRGQNVTFRCDPISEHNRLYWYRQTLGQGPEFLTYFQNEAQLEKSRLLSDRFSAERPKGSFSTLEIQRTEQGDSAMYLCASSSRRPGQGPNTEAFFGQGTRLTVV.

Written as DNA, the CDR3 is TGTGCCCCGTTAAAACTGTTTTTT. Translation: CAPLKLFF. The chain joins TRBV27 to TRBJ1-4, with D unclear. V gave up 11 bases and J gave up 10 bases, with 5 bases separating them. The CDR3 extends over 8 amino acids. Germline lookup yields CDR1 MNHEY and CDR2 SMNVEV (reference sequence).

This clone has a handful of counts. The genes are TRBV4-2 and TRBJ1-2; 9 bases line up with TRBD1. In germline, CDR1 is LGHNA, CDR2 YNFKEQ. The CDR3 loop spans 15 amino acids. V shed 1 base and J 3 bases; nucleotides not matched to a gene: 3. CDR3 loop: CASSQGTGGDYGYTF. The DNA for the CDR3 is TGTGCCAGCAGCCAAGGTACAGGGGGCGACTATGGCTACACCTTC.

The V gene is TRBV4-2, the J gene TRBJ2-7; D is undetermined. The CDR3 has 14 amino acids. Trimming took off 3 bases at V and 1 base at J, with 10 bases between the two ends. Germline V lookup: CDR1 LGHNA, CDR2 YNFKEQ. CDR3 loop: CASSQAKGSYEQYF. As DNA, the CDR3 is TGTGCCAGCAGCCAGGCAAAGGGATCCTACGAGCAGTACTTC.

The chain carries TRBV9 and TRBJ1-2, with D perhaps TRBD1 (6 bases). This CDR3 comprises 13 residues. The V gene lost 3 bases and the J gene lost 6 bases, with 12 bases spanning the gap. In germline, CDR1 is SGDLS, CDR2 YYNGEE. The CDR3 nucleotides are TGTGCCAGCAGCGGGGAGCAGGGGAATGGCTACACCTTC. Protein sequence: CASSGEQGNGYTF.

The chain joins TRBV7-2 to TRBJ1-1; tentative D call: TRBD1 (5 bases). V was cut by 5 bases and J by 0 bases, with 10 bases left in between. This CDR3 is built from 14 residues. Germline V gives CDR1 SGHTA, CDR2 FQGNSA. The CDR3 is CASSLGPLNTEAFF. The CDR3 coding sequence is TGTGCCAGCAGCCTGGGGCCATTGAACACTGAAGCTTTCTTT.

The gene calls are TRBV6-5 and TRBJ1-1; D is perhaps TRBD1 (6 bases). Trimming pared 4 bases from V and 11 bases from J, leaving 11 bases between. CDR3 length equals 11 residues. Germline V lookup: CDR1 MNHEY, CDR2 SVGAGI. The CDR3, as DNA: TGTGCCAGCAGTTCCAGGGGATACGCTTTCTTT. It encodes CASSSRGYAFF.

The chain recombines TRBV6-9 with TRBJ2-5, with unresolved D. The length of the CDR3 is 12 residues. V lost 6 bases and J 13 bases, leaving 18 bases between the germline ends. CDR1 MNHGY and CDR2 SVAAGI come from the germline V gene. CDR3 amino acids: CASSPIGLRWYF. CDR3 sequence (DNA): TGTGCCAGCAGCCCGATCGGTCTCCGTTGGTACTTC.

This clone was counted a few times. This chain links TRBV9 with TRBJ1-1; D is unresolved. Germline V CDR1 and CDR2: SGDLS, YYNGEE. V was cut by 2 bases and J by 4 bases, with 15 bases left in between. This CDR3 region has 15 residues. DNA for the CDR3: TGTGCCAGCAGCGTCCTCGACTCAGAGGGCACTGAAGCTTTCTTT. It specifies CASSVLDSEGTEAFF.

J is TRBJ2-3 and V is TRBV5-6; the match to TRBD1 covers 9 bases. With V trimmed by 2 bases and J by 2 bases, 6 bases remained unmatched. The CDR3 runs 16 residues. The germline V gene encodes CDR1 SGHDT and CDR2 YYEEEE. CDR3 DNA sequence: TGTGCCAGCAGCTTATGGGGACAGGGATACACAGATACGCAGTATTTT. As protein: CASSLWGQGYTDTQYF.